These T cell receptor beta chains were read from a single sample in a study of blood T cell repertoires in COVID-19. TCRdb's copy holds only in-frame clones and misses some; the assay was immunoSEQ multiplex PCR. The table lists hundreds of thousands of clones, 80% of them singletons. Sequenced sample: PBMCs or T cells enriched from blood (not recorded which). All receptors come from a man aged 25-45 years with acute COVID-19. Each CDR3 is given with its conserved first and last residue.

CDR3aa: CASSRTGGTEAFF
j_gene: TRBJ1-1
v_gene: TRBV6-5

CDR3aa: CASSPATGPRGYTF
j_gene: TRBJ1-2
v_gene: TRBV27

CDR3aa: CASSEGPYGGTQHF
j_gene: TRBJ1-5
v_gene: TRBV5-1

CDR3aa: CATSRDGRTKYGYTF
j_gene: TRBJ1-2
v_gene: TRBV15

CDR3aa: CASSYSRGGGDTEAFF
j_gene: TRBJ1-1
v_gene: TRBV6-6

CDR3aa: CASSRAGVATNEKLFF
j_gene: TRBJ1-4
v_gene: TRBV19

CDR3aa: CASSVELDRGGYGYTF
j_gene: TRBJ1-2
v_gene: TRBV9

CDR3aa: CASSQPRRKATLLTEAFF
j_gene: TRBJ1-1
v_gene: TRBV3-1/TRBV3-2

CDR3aa: CASSPTGGWQGGGEQYF
j_gene: TRBJ2-7
v_gene: TRBV3-1/TRBV3-2

CDR3aa: CASSSGTGAPALGETQYF
j_gene: TRBJ2-5
v_gene: TRBV19

CDR3aa: CASSLARALSYNEQFF
j_gene: TRBJ2-1
v_gene: TRBV7-6

CDR3aa: CASTPVPLAGTDTQYF
j_gene: TRBJ2-3
v_gene: TRBV7-9

CDR3aa: CASSPSRGAGGWFGYGYTF
j_gene: TRBJ1-2
v_gene: TRBV7-6

CDR3aa: CASSPPHSMNTEAFF
j_gene: TRBJ1-1
v_gene: TRBV18

CDR3aa: CASSRRSGDQETQYF
j_gene: TRBJ2-5
v_gene: TRBV2

CDR3aa: CASSERWIANTGELFF
j_gene: TRBJ2-2
v_gene: TRBV6-1

CDR3aa: CSVGGLGEKLFF
j_gene: TRBJ1-4
v_gene: TRBV29-1

CDR3aa: CASSTGGQWNTEAFF
j_gene: TRBJ1-1
v_gene: TRBV7-2

CDR3aa: CASSMGASYGYTF
j_gene: TRBJ1-2
v_gene: TRBV19

CDR3aa: CASQPGLASGGELFF
j_gene: TRBJ2-2
v_gene: TRBV11-2

CDR3aa: CATKTTGTYGYTF
j_gene: TRBJ1-2
v_gene: TRBV19

CDR3aa: CASRDRVSSNEQFF
j_gene: TRBJ2-1
v_gene: TRBV10-2

CDR3aa: CASKETGYEQYF
j_gene: TRBJ2-7
v_gene: TRBV25-1

CDR3aa: CASSGDFNEQFF
j_gene: TRBJ2-1
v_gene: TRBV7-9

CDR3aa: CASSSSGAGNSNQPQHF
j_gene: TRBJ1-5
v_gene: TRBV7-9

CDR3aa: CASRDRGFYGYTF
j_gene: TRBJ1-2
v_gene: TRBV4-1

CDR3aa: CASTTANEQFF
j_gene: TRBJ2-1
v_gene: TRBV5-1

CDR3aa: CASSPLGQGVRKDTQYF
j_gene: TRBJ2-3
v_gene: TRBV18

CDR3aa: CASSLFRVNTGELFF
j_gene: TRBJ2-2
v_gene: TRBV27

CDR3aa: CASSGLAGETYNEQFF
j_gene: TRBJ2-1
v_gene: TRBV21-1

CDR3aa: CASSPVGANEQYF
j_gene: TRBJ2-7
v_gene: TRBV18

CDR3aa: CASSLFEGGGNTIYF
j_gene: TRBJ1-3
v_gene: TRBV7-9

CDR3aa: CASSLAMGGAEQYF
j_gene: TRBJ2-7
v_gene: TRBV5-1

CDR3aa: CASSGLAGGSYEQYF
j_gene: TRBJ2-7
v_gene: TRBV11-2

CDR3aa: CASSPGGTGVSEAFF
j_gene: TRBJ1-1
v_gene: TRBV18

CDR3aa: CASSLTTTHAQYF
j_gene: TRBJ2-5
v_gene: TRBV12-3/TRBV12-4

CDR3aa: CATSRDRGTVQPNEQFF
j_gene: TRBJ2-1
v_gene: TRBV15

CDR3aa: CASSQMEGGRDTQYF
j_gene: TRBJ2-3
v_gene: TRBV4-1

CDR3aa: CASSGAGYQETQYF
j_gene: TRBJ2-5
v_gene: TRBV9

CDR3aa: CASSQGTGASGLTDTQYF
j_gene: TRBJ2-3
v_gene: TRBV14

CDR3aa: CASSVDPSGGAQETQYF
j_gene: TRBJ2-5
v_gene: TRBV9

CDR3aa: CASSAIGGPQHF
j_gene: TRBJ1-5
v_gene: TRBV6-5